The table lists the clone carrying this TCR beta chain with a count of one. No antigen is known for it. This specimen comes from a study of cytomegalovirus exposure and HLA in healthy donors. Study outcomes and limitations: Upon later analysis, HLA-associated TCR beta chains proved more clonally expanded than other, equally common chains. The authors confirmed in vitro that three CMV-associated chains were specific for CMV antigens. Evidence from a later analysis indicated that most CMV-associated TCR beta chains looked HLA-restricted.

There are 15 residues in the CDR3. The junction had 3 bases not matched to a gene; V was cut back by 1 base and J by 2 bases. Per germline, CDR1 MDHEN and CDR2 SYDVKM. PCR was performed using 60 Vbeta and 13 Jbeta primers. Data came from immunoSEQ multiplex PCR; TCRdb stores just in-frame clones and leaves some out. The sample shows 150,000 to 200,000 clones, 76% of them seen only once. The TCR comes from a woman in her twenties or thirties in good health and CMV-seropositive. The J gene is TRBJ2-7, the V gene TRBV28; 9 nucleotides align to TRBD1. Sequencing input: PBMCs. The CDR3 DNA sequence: TGTGCCAGCAGTTTATTAGGGACAGGGACCTACGAGCAGTACTTC. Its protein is CASSLLGTGTYEQYF. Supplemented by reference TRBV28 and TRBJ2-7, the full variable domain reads DVKVTQSSRYLVKRTGEKVFLECVQDMDHENMFWYRQDPGLGLRLIYFSYDVKMKEKGDIPEGYSVSREKKERFSLILESASTNQTSMYLCASSLLGTGTYEQYFGPGTRLTVT.